The rows below give T cell receptor beta chains drawn from one sample of a study of blood T cell repertoires in COVID-19. TCRdb's table, derived via immunoSEQ multiplex PCR, lists solely in-frame clones and lacks some. The sample holds under 350,000 clones, roughly 89% seen once. The specimen sequenced was PBMCs or T cells enriched from blood (not recorded which). The receptors stem from a woman in her thirties or forties who had recovered from COVID-19. The CDR3 runs from the conserved cysteine through the conserved F or W. D genes are given only for firm matches. Size is stated for part of the rows, as once, few or many counts, or as a class when the clone is expanded.

d_call j_call v_call cdr3_length clone_size cdr3_nt cdr3_aa
. TRBJ2-5 TRBV10-1 13 . TGCGCCAGCAGTGAGACAAACCAAGAGACCCAGTACTTC CASSETNQETQYF
. TRBJ1-2 TRBV29-1 13 once TGCAGCGTTGAAGCATTACGGAGCTATGGCTACACCTTC CSVEALRSYGYTF
. TRBJ2-5 TRBV2 14 . TGTGCCAGCGATCCGCGGGGACTGGAAGAGACCCAGTACTTC CASDPRGLEETQYF
. TRBJ2-7 TRBV18 15 . TGTGCCAGCTCACCCAGGACGGACAGCTCCTACGAGCAGTACTTC CASSPRTDSSYEQYF
. TRBJ2-7 TRBV5-1 15 . TGCGCCAGCAGCTTGGGCAGTCCCATTACCTACGAGCAGTACTTC CASSLGSPITYEQYF
. TRBJ2-7 TRBV11-2 13 . TGTGCCAGCAGCTTAGCGGGGGGCGCCGAGCAGTACTTC CASSLAGGAEQYF
TRBD1 TRBJ1-5 TRBV5-1 13 . TGCGCCAGCAGCAAGGGACAGCATCAGCCCCAGCATTTT CASSKGQHQPQHF
. TRBJ2-2 TRBV10-1 15 . TGCGCCAGCAGTGAACGCAGGGGAGATACCGGGGAGCTGTTTTTT CASSERRGDTGELFF
. TRBJ2-5 TRBV4-1 16 . TGCGCCAGCAGCCAAGCCCCCCACAGGGAAGGAGAGACCCAGTACTTC CASSQAPHREGETQYF
. TRBJ1-4 TRBV7-9 16 . TGTGCCAGCAGCTTAGCCCGGGGGGAAACTAATGAAAAACTGTTTTTT CASSLARGETNEKLFF
TRBD1 TRBJ1-2 TRBV9 14 . TGTGCCAGCAGCGCGACAGGGGGCGTTGGTGGCTACACCTTC CASSATGGVGGYTF
TRBD1 TRBJ1-6 TRBV7-2 15 once TGTGCCAGCAGCTTAGGGACAGGGACCAATTCACCCCTCCACTTT CASSLGTGTNSPLHF
. TRBJ1-3 TRBV2 15 . TGTGCCAGCAGTGACAGGGGCGCCTCTGGAAACACCATATATTTT CASSDRGASGNTIYF
. TRBJ1-2 TRBV3-1/TRBV3-2 14 few TGTGCCAGCACCCAAAGGGGGGGCGCTCATGGCTACACCTTC CASTQRGGAHGYTF
. TRBJ2-3 TRBV14 15 . TGTGCCAGCAGCCGGGCCCCTAACGGCGCAGATACGCAGTATTTT CASSRAPNGADTQYF
TRBD2 TRBJ2-1 TRBV5-1 15 . TGCGCCAGCAGCTTGACTAGCGGCTCCTACAATGAGCAGTTCTTC CASSLTSGSYNEQFF
. TRBJ1-1 TRBV11-1 13 . TGTGCCAGCAGCTCGGGGGTGGACTCTCAAGCTTTCTTT CASSSGVDSQAFF
TRBD2 TRBJ2-7 TRBV12-3/TRBV12-4 12 . TGTGCCAGCTCGGGAGGGTCCTACGAGCAGTACTTC CASSGGSYEQYF
. TRBJ2-2 TRBV5-1 15 . TGCGCCAGCATGGTTCTTAGCTCGAACACCGGGGAGCTGTTTTTT CASMVLSSNTGELFF
. TRBJ2-2 TRBV11-2 17 . TGTGCCAGCAGCTTCGGCCAGGGCCGACCTAACACCGGGGAGCTGTTTTTT CASSFGQGRPNTGELFF
. TRBJ2-7 TRBV11-2 12 few TGTGCCAGCAGCTTAGCTGGGCAGGAGCAGTACTTC CASSLAGQEQYF
. TRBJ1-4 TRBV30 13 . TGTGCCTGGAGTGCCGGGGGGGGTGAAAAACTGTTTTTT CAWSAGGGEKLFF
. TRBJ2-7 TRBV19 11 . TGTGCCAGTAGGGGGGCGTACGAGCAGTACTTC CASRGAYEQYF
. TRBJ1-2 TRBV12-3/TRBV12-4 12 . TGTGCCAGCAGTTTCACAGGGAATGGCTACACCTTC CASSFTGNGYTF
. TRBJ1-6 TRBV4-3 17 once TGCGCCAGCAGCCAAGGAAGGGGCGGTTCCTATAATTCACCCCTCCACTTT CASSQGRGGSYNSPLHF
TRBD1 TRBJ1-5 TRBV29-1 14 . TGCAGCGTCATCGGGACAGGGGGCAATCAGCCCCAGCATTTT CSVIGTGGNQPQHF
. TRBJ2-3 TRBV5-4 16 . TGTGCCAGCAGCCCTTACTTTCACTCTAGCACAGATACGCAGTATTTT CASSPYFHSSTDTQYF
TRBD1 TRBJ1-1 TRBV7-2 14 few TGTGCCAGCAGCCCGCAGGGGGCGCGCACTGAAGCTTTCTTT CASSPQGARTEAFF
. TRBJ2-6 TRBV7-9 15 . TGTGCCAGCAGCCTACGGGGCTCTGGGGCCAACGTCCTGACTTTC CASSLRGSGANVLTF
TRBD2 TRBJ2-3 TRBV3-1/TRBV3-2 14 . TGTGCCAGCAGCTTTAGCGGGAGCACAGATACGCAGTATTTT CASSFSGSTDTQYF
. TRBJ1-1 TRBV5-4 12 . TGTGCCAGCAGCCTAGACCTCACTGAAGCTTTCTTT CASSLDLTEAFF
. TRBJ1-6 TRBV10-1 13 once TGCGCCAGCAGTGAAACTTTCAATTCACCCCTCCACTTT CASSETFNSPLHF
TRBD2 TRBJ2-7 TRBV7-2 14 . TGTGCCAGCAGTTTTGTAGCGGGGCCGTACGAGCAGTACTTC CASSFVAGPYEQYF
TRBD2 TRBJ2-1 TRBV7-2 14 . TGTGCCAGCAGCCCGGGGACTAGCTACAATGAGCAGTTCTTC CASSPGTSYNEQFF
TRBD2 TRBJ2-7 TRBV5-4 15 . TGTGCCAGCAGCCTCGGTACTAGCGGCTCCTACGAGCAGTACTTC CASSLGTSGSYEQYF
TRBD1 TRBJ1-2 TRBV12-3/TRBV12-4 13 . TGTGCCAGCAGTGGACAGGGGGTCGGTGGCTACACCTTC CASSGQGVGGYTF
. TRBJ2-3 TRBV9 14 few TGTGCCAGCAGCGTAGATCCAAACACAGATACGCAGTATTTT CASSVDPNTDTQYF
. TRBJ2-6 TRBV5-1 18 . TGCGCCAGCAGGTTTCCGGGGAATCTTAGCTCTGGGGCCAACGTCCTGACTTTC CASRFPGNLSSGANVLTF